What follows describes a single T cell receptor beta chain. Antigen: not known. These data come from a study of CD8 T cell repertoires and HIV-1 epitope variants. As for the study in general: Controls were a CMV, EBV and flu peptide pool, Ebola AY9 negative control, and no-peptide well.

Trimming removed 4 bases from V and 0 bases from J, with 12 bases in between. The length of the CDR3 is 15 residues. Germline V gene lookup returns CDR1 MDHEN and CDR2 SYDVKM. Clones were read by immunoSEQ multiplex PCR, and TCRdb kept only the in-frame ones, dropping some. Of fewer than 5,000 clones in the sample, 60% to 70% were seen once. This TCR was recovered from a male donor with HIV. V gene TRBV28 combines with J gene TRBJ2-5; D is undetermined. Sequences were obtained from cultured CD8+ T cells derived from PBMCs. The CDR3 loop is CASSSVDRDQETQYF. CDR3 DNA: TGTGCCAGCAGTTCCGTCGACCGAGACCAAGAGACCCAGTACTTC.